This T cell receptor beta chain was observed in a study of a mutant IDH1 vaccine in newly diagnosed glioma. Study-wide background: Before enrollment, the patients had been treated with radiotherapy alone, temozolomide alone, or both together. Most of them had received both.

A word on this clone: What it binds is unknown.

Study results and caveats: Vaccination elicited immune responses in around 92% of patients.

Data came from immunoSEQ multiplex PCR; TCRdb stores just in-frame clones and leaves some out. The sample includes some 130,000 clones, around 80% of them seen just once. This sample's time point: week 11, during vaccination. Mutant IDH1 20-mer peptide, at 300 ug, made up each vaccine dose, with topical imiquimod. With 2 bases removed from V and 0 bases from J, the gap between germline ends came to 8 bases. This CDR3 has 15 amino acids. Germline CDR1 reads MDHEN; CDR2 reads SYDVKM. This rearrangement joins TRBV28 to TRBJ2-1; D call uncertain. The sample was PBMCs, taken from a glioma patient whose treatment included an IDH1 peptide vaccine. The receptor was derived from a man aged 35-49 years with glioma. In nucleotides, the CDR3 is TGTGCCAGCAGTTTAATGCGGAGCTCCTACAATGAGCAGTTCTTC. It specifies CASSLMRSSYNEQFF.